The 31 T cell receptor beta chains in this list originate from one sample, sequenced in a study of shared clonotypes between healthy human individuals (dated by TCRdb to the early 2020s). Library preparation employed the immunoSEQ multiplex PCR assay. TCRdb mirrors the immuneACCESS table, restricted to in-frame sequences. Some clones are absent from its copies; in checked studies, under half trace to an unresolved V gene, and the reason for the others is unknown. For this sample the table gives about 980,000 clones, of which approximately 80% were detected only once. About 1.5% of the sample is taken by the ten largest. Material for sequencing was memory CD4+ T cells sorted from blood. Per the publication, the cell subset or site label means: CD45RA-negative fraction. Source of these receptors: a man between 18 and 29 years old in good health.

This sequence joins TRBV7-2 and TRBJ1-1; TRBD1 is a possible D gene (5 bases). CDR1 and CDR2 (germline): SGHTA, FQGNSA. The CDR3 runs to 15 residues. Trimming removed 5 bases from V and 1 base from J, with 14 bases in between. CDR3: CASSPFQGTNTEAFF. CDR3 nucleotides: TGTGCCAGCAGCCCCTTTCAGGGAACGAACACTGAAGCTTTCTTT.

This clone was counted only a few times. Other nucleotide sequences from this sample produce the same CDR3. This chain connects TRBV14 to TRBJ2-2, with D hard to call. The CDR3 is made up of 12 amino acids. In germline, CDR1 is SGHDN, CDR2 FVKESK. V lost 2 bases and J lost 5, with 3 bases in between. The chain's CDR3 is CASSQSTGELFF. CDR3 DNA sequence: TGTGCCAGCAGCCAATCGACCGGGGAGCTGTTTTTT.

This chain connects TRBV9 to TRBJ2-3; 9 bases match TRBD2. The CDR3 is 17 residues long. Trimming at V came to 0 bases and at J to 3 bases, leaving 8 bases not matched to a gene. Germline CDR1 is SGDLS and CDR2 is YYNGEE. This CDR3 is CASSVAGGGAGTDTQYF. DNA for the CDR3: TGTGCCAGCAGCGTAGCCGGCGGGGGGGCCGGTACAGATACGCAGTATTTT.

The chain has TRBV30 and TRBJ2-3; 15 bases map to TRBD2. CDR1 GTSNPN and CDR2 SVGIG come from the germline V gene (reference sequence). The junction had 5 bases not matched to a gene; V was cut back by 4 bases and J by 0 bases. The CDR3 has 17 residues. The CDR3 region is CAWTRGLAGGSTDTQYF. As DNA, the CDR3 is TGTGCCTGGACCAGGGGACTAGCGGGGGGAAGCACAGATACGCAGTATTTT.

This clone has only a few counts. This chain links TRBV5-6 with TRBJ1-1, with D perhaps matching TRBD1 (6 bases). Trimming removed 0 bases at V and 2 bases at J, with 14 bases between. Germline-derived CDR1 and CDR2 are SGHDT and YYEEEE. The CDR3 covers 16 residues. DNA for the CDR3: TGTGCCAGCAGCTTGGATGCAGGGGCTTCTAACACTGAAGCTTTCTTT. Residues: CASSLDAGASNTEAFF. Supplemented by reference TRBV5-6 and TRBJ1-1, the full variable domain reads DAGVTQSPTHLIKTRGQQVTLRCSPKSGHDTVSWYQQALGQGPQFIFQYYEEEERQRGNFPDRFSGHQFPNYSSELNVNALLLGDSALYLCASSLDAGASNTEAFFGQGTRLTVV.

This chain links TRBV10-3 with TRBJ2-1; TRBD1 or TRBD2 may be the D gene (6 bases each). The germline V and J ends were trimmed by 4 bases and 4 bases, with 23 bases remaining between them. CDR1 ENHRY and CDR2 SYGVKD come from the germline V gene. This CDR3 is built from 18 residues. CDR3 in amino acids: CAISGLLAGHGPYNEQFF. Written as DNA, the CDR3 is TGTGCCATCAGTGGGTTACTTGCGGGACACGGACCGTACAATGAGCAGTTCTTC.

This clone has a handful of counts. The CDR3 nucleotides are TGTGCCAGCAGCCAAGGGGTGTCGGATGGCTACACCTTC. This gives the protein CASSQGVSDGYTF. The V call is TRBV14, the J call TRBJ1-2; no definite D call. CDR3 length equals 13 residues. Trimming took off 1 base at V and 6 bases at J, with 9 bases between the two ends. Germline CDR1 is SGHDN and CDR2 is FVKESK.

The chain has TRBV11-3 and TRBJ1-5; no clear D gene. The germline gives CDR1 SGHNT, CDR2 YENEEA. V dropped 0 bases and J dropped 0 bases, with 6 bases sitting between them. The CDR3 spans 15 residues. CDR3 DNA sequence: TGTGCCAGCAGCTTAGATCCGGGTAGCAATCAGCCCCAGCATTTT. Amino acid sequence: CASSLDPGSNQPQHF.

The V gene is TRBV30, the J gene TRBJ2-3; TRBD2 agrees at 11 bases. V was pared by 5 bases and J by 0 bases, with 7 bases of the junction left unmatched. The germline V gene encodes CDR1 GTSNPN and CDR2 SVGIG (reference sequence). CDR3 length: 16 amino acids. CDR3 coding DNA: TGTGCCTGGCTCAAAGCTAGCGGGAGGAGCACAGATACGCAGTATTTT. Its translation is CAWLKASGRSTDTQYF.

This rearrangement joins TRBV5-1 to TRBJ2-5, with 10 bases matching TRBD2. The CDR3 sequence is 16 residues long. Germline V gene sequence: CDR1 SGHRS, CDR2 YFSETQ. Trimming cost V 3 bases and J 5 bases; bases outside gene matches: 10. CDR3 residues: CASSSGSSGSMETQYF. In DNA, the CDR3 is TGCGCCAGCAGCTCTGGGTCTAGCGGGAGTATGGAGACCCAGTACTTC.

The rearrangement uses TRBV5-1 and TRBJ2-5; TRBD1 might be the D (6 bases). CDR1 is SGHRS, CDR2 YFSETQ, per germline. CDR3 length: 14 residues. Trimming removed 2 bases at V and 0 bases at J, with 8 bases between. In DNA, the CDR3 is TGCGCCAGCAGCTTCCGGGACAACCAAGAGACCCAGTACTTC. Translated: CASSFRDNQETQYF.

This rearrangement joins TRBV18 to TRBJ2-1; D unclear. This CDR3 contains 12 residues. The V and J ends lost 3 bases and 10 bases respectively, with 10 bases between them. The germline V gene has CDR1 KGHSH and CDR2 LQKENI. Written as DNA, the CDR3 is TGTGCCAGCTCACCGTCTTCTGGGGAGCAGTTCTTC. It is translated as CASSPSSGEQFF.

To note about this clone: In the same sample, other DNA sequences code for this CDR3. The chain couples TRBV5-6 to TRBJ2-2, with D unclear. Germline V gene sequence: CDR1 SGHDT, CDR2 YYEEEE. The CDR3 runs 12 residues. Trimming removed 1 base at V and 5 bases at J, with 3 bases between. The CDR3 sequence: CASSLPTGELFF. The DNA of the CDR3 is TGTGCCAGCAGCTTGCCTACCGGGGAGCTGTTTTTT.

The rearrangement uses TRBV10-3 and TRBJ1-5, with no clear D. The CDR3 has 14 residues. Per germline, CDR1 ENHRY and CDR2 SYGVKD. With 4 bases removed from V and 2 bases from J, the gap between germline ends came to 9 bases. The CDR3 nucleotides read TGTGCCATCAGTGGCGGGGAGGGCAATCAGCCCCAGCATTTT. The encoded protein is CAISGGEGNQPQHF.

This clone was counted a single time. V and J are TRBV5-4 and TRBJ2-7, with 7 bases fitting TRBD2. The V and J ends lost 0 bases and 0 bases, in that order; junction bases with no gene match: 6. The CDR3 is 16 residues long. Germline V CDR1 and CDR2: SGHNT, YYREEE (reference sequence). The CDR3 nucleotides are TGTGCCAGCAGCTTGGCAACGGGAGGCAGCTCCTACGAGCAGTACTTC. The encoded protein is CASSLATGGSSYEQYF.

DNA for the CDR3: TGTGCCAGCAGTTACCCCGAGCGGGGGGCCTTCGGGGAGCTGTTTTTT. Amino acids: CASSYPERGAFGELFF. The chain has TRBV6-7 and TRBJ2-2; TRBD2 agrees at 9 bases. TRBV6-7 is flagged as an ORF with uncertain function. V was clipped by 2 bases and J by 7 bases; unmatched bases: 8. The CDR3 extends over 16 amino acids.

This sequence joins TRBV7-9 and TRBJ1-1, with 8 bases aligning to TRBD1. Germline assignment: CDR1 SEHNR and CDR2 FQNEAQ (reference sequence). V shed 4 bases, J shed 5 bases, and the junction held 6 bases outside the gene matches. The CDR3 runs 14 residues. In nucleotides, the CDR3 is TGTGCCAGCAGCTCGCAGGGGGCTGGGACTGAAGCTTTCTTT. It codes for CASSSQGAGTEAFF.

The rearrangement links TRBV4-3 to TRBJ2-7, with TRBD1 as a possible D gene (6 bases). Germline assignment: CDR1 LGHNA and CDR2 YSLEER. Trimming took 0 bases from V and 2 from J, leaving 17 bases between them. The CDR3 runs to 17 residues. CDR3 loop: CASSQDRSLRQAYEQYF. DNA of the CDR3: TGCGCCAGCAGCCAAGATCGATCCCTTCGACAGGCCTACGAGCAGTACTTC.

The chain joins TRBV7-8 to TRBJ2-5; D remains unclear. The CDR3 loop spans 15 amino acids. V dropped 1 base and J dropped 3 bases, with 12 bases sitting between them. Germline CDR1 reads SGHVS; CDR2 reads FQNEAQ. CDR3 in DNA: TGTGCCAGCAGCTTAGACGCCCAGGTAGAAGAGACCCAGTACTTC. Translated, it gives CASSLDAQVEETQYF. Together with reference TRBV7-8 and TRBJ2-5, the CDR3 gives the full variable domain: GAGVSQSPRYKVAKRGQDVALRCDPISGHVSLFWYQQALGQGPEFLTYFQNEAQLDKSGLPSDRFFAERPEGSVSTLKIQRTQQEDSAVYLCASSLDAQVEETQYFGPGTRLLVL.

V usage is TRBV2 and J usage is TRBJ2-7; TRBD1 aligns across 9 bases. CDR3 length equals 14 residues. Germline V gene sequence: CDR1 SNHLY, CDR2 FYNNEI. V lost 4 bases, J lost 6 bases, and 7 bases stayed unmatched. This CDR3 is CASSVDRGGGEQYF. As DNA, the CDR3 is TGTGCCAGCAGTGTGGACAGGGGTGGCGGCGAGCAGTACTTC. The whole variable domain, filled in from reference TRBV2 and TRBJ2-7, reads EPEVTQTPSHQVTQMGQEVILRCVPISNHLYFYWYRQILGQKVEFLVSFYNNEISEKSEIFDDQFSVERPDGSNFTLKIRSTKLEDSAMYFCASSVDRGGGEQYFGPGTRLTVT.

The chain joins TRBV2 to TRBJ2-2; D is possibly TRBD1 or TRBD2 (5 bases each). Looked up from germline, CDR1 is SNHLY and CDR2 is FYNNEI. V gave up 7 bases and J gave up 4 bases, with 16 bases separating them. This CDR3 is 15 amino acids long. This CDR3 is CASTSSGRSTGELFF. As DNA, the CDR3 is TGTGCCAGCACTAGTTCGGGGCGAAGCACCGGGGAGCTGTTTTTT.

The rearrangement joins TRBV4-2 to TRBJ2-2; no clear D. V was shortened by 0 bases and J by 7 bases, with 12 bases between the two germline ends. The CDR3 consists of 15 residues. Germline lookup yields CDR1 LGHNA and CDR2 YNFKEQ. The CDR3 loop is CASSQEWLDGGELFF. The CDR3 region has the DNA TGTGCCAGCAGCCAAGAATGGCTCGACGGCGGGGAGCTGTTTTTT.

The chain employs TRBV2 and TRBJ2-7, with 11 bases that match TRBD1. Per germline, CDR1 SNHLY and CDR2 FYNNEI. The CDR3 totals 16 residues. V was clipped by 4 bases and J by 6 bases; unmatched bases: 11. CDR3 residues: CASSGATGTGGGEQYF. The DNA for the CDR3 is TGTGCCAGCAGTGGAGCGACCGGGACAGGGGGTGGCGAGCAGTACTTC.

The chain has TRBV18 and TRBJ2-7, with TRBD2 identical over 9 bases. The CDR3 sequence is 15 residues long. V shed 1 base, J shed 5 bases, and the junction held 6 bases outside the gene matches. Germline CDR1 KGHSH, CDR2 LQKENI. DNA for the CDR3: TGTGCCAGCTCACCACGGGCTAGCGGGATCGACGAGCAGTACTTC. Protein sequence: CASSPRASGIDEQYF.

The chain employs TRBV18 and TRBJ2-3; no firm D call. Trimming cost V 2 bases and J 2 bases, with 8 bases left between them. The CDR3 has 14 residues. Germline V gene sequence: CDR1 KGHSH, CDR2 LQKENI. CDR3 nucleotides: TGTGCCAGCTCACCAGCAGGAATCACAGATACGCAGTATTTT. Translation: CASSPAGITDTQYF. Complete variable domain (other parts from reference TRBV18 and TRBJ2-3): NAGVMQNPRHLVRRRGQEARLRCSPMKGHSHVYWYRQLPEEGLKFMVYLQKENIIDESGMPKERFSAEFPKEGPSILRIQQVVRGDSAAYFCASSPAGITDTQYFGPGTRLTVL.

The V gene is TRBV19, the J gene TRBJ2-7; D ambiguous. With 1 base removed from V and 5 bases from J, the gap between germline ends came to 9 bases. This CDR3 is 13 amino acids long. Germline V gives CDR1 LNHDA, CDR2 SQIVND (reference sequence). The CDR3 DNA is TGTGCCAGTAGTATAGGGCAGTCCCACGAGCAGTACTTC. Amino acid sequence: CASSIGQSHEQYF.

The rearrangement links TRBV9 to TRBJ2-3; no clear D gene. V shed 0 bases and J shed 4 bases, with 12 bases lying between them. There are 15 residues in the CDR3. The germline V gene has CDR1 SGDLS and CDR2 YYNGEE. The CDR3 sequence: CASSVVGQLADTQYF. The CDR3 DNA sequence: TGTGCCAGCAGCGTAGTTGGCCAGCTGGCAGATACGCAGTATTTT. Full variable domain (remainder filled in from reference TRBV9 and TRBJ2-3): DSGVTQTPKHLITATGQRVTLRCSPRSGDLSVYWYQQSLDQGLQFLIQYYNGEERAKGNILERFSAQQFPDLHSELNLSSLELGDSALYFCASSVVGQLADTQYFGPGTRLTVL.

V is TRBV9 and J is TRBJ2-3, with 10 bases lining up with TRBD2. In germline, CDR1 is SGDLS, CDR2 YYNGEE. The CDR3 loop spans 15 amino acids. The junction had 5 bases not matched to a gene; V was cut back by 5 bases and J by 2 bases. The CDR3 region has the DNA TGTGCCAGCAGACTAGGACTAGCGGACACAGATACGCAGTATTTT. Translated: CASRLGLADTDTQYF.

The chain has TRBV2 and TRBJ1-2, with a tentative D call TRBD1 (5 bases). Trimming cost V 8 bases and J 5 bases, with 12 bases left between them. CDR1 and CDR2 (germline): SNHLY, FYNNEI. This CDR3 spans 12 amino acids. The CDR3 bases are TGTGCCAGCCGAGCGGGGGTATATGGCTACACCTTC. It specifies CASRAGVYGYTF.

The chain has TRBV5-6 and TRBJ1-1, with D tentatively TRBD1 (5 bases). The germline gives CDR1 SGHDT, CDR2 YYEEEE. V shed 2 bases and J shed 3 bases, with 14 bases lying between them. The CDR3 runs to 15 residues. The CDR3 is CASSLFEGLDTEAFF. The DNA for the CDR3 is TGTGCCAGCAGCTTATTCGAGGGGCTGGACACTGAAGCTTTCTTT.

About this clone: A read error may account for a junction end that differs from germline. The genes are TRBV7-7 and TRBJ2-3; 8 positions match TRBD2. Germline CDR1 is SSHAT and CDR2 is FNYEAQ (reference sequence). The CDR3 spans 15 residues. CDR3 DNA: TGTGCTAGCAGCCAGGGACTAGGTAGCACAGATACGCAGTATTTT. As protein: CASSQGLGSTDTQYF. Filled out from reference TRBV7-7 and TRBJ2-3, the complete variable domain reads GAGVSQSPRYKVTKRGQDVTLRCDPISSHATLYWYQQALGQGPEFLTYFNYEAQPDKSGLPSDRFSAERPEGSISTLTIQRTEQRDSAMYRCASSQGLGSTDTQYFGPGTRLTVL.